What follows are 6 T cell receptor beta chains derived from one specimen sequenced in a study of radiation and T cells in renal cell carcinoma (dated by TCRdb to 2019 to 2021). The method was the immunoSEQ multiplex PCR assay. In TCRdb, the immuneACCESS table is reduced to in-frame sequences with V and J assigned. These tables do not hold every clone; where another copy was compared, an unresolved V gene accounts for under half, and the others remain unexplained. Across this sample there are 70,000 to 80,000 clones, with approximately 83% seen only once. Clones ranked in the top ten supply approximately 22% of the sample. Per the publication, the time point label means: blood 2 weeks post-SBRT. The label giving this sample's treatment or condition can be read as: 15 Gy SBRT to primary tumor, nephrectomy 4 weeks later. The source was blood, collected from a patient whose treatment included radiotherapy and nephrectomy. The origin of the receptors is a woman aged 45 to 65 with renal cell carcinoma.

The chain carries TRBV19 and TRBJ2-7; 8 nucleotides agree with TRBD1. CDR1 is LNHDA, CDR2 SQIVND, per germline (reference sequence). The trim removed 4 bases at V and 3 bases at J, leaving 8 bases unmatched. CDR3 size: 15 residues. CDR3 sequence (DNA): TGTGCCAGTAGTAGTCTGGGGACAGGTATCTACGAGCAGTACTTC. Translation gives CASSSLGTGIYEQYF.

J is TRBJ2-3 and V is TRBV5-1, with TRBD1 as a possible D gene (6 bases). Germline V gives CDR1 SGHRS, CDR2 YFSETQ. V gave up 4 bases and J gave up 5 bases, with 14 bases separating them. This CDR3 is built from 14 residues. CDR3 protein: CASSATGFEDTQYF. CDR3 in DNA: TGCGCCAGCAGCGCAACAGGGTTCGAAGATACGCAGTATTTT.

The chain has TRBV28 and TRBJ1-5; 7 bases match TRBD1. Losses at the gene ends were 6 bases for V and 2 bases for J; bases not matched to a gene: 7. Germline CDR1 and CDR2: MDHEN and SYDVKM. This CDR3 is built from 15 residues. CDR3 nucleotide sequence: TGTGCCAGCAGCGACAGGGTTCTGGGCAATCAGCCCCAGCATTTT. Amino acids: CASSDRVLGNQPQHF.

The V and J genes are TRBV5-4 and TRBJ2-7, with 8 nucleotides matching TRBD1. Germline-derived CDR1 and CDR2 are SGHNT and YYREEE (reference sequence). J lost 0 bases, V lost 4 bases, and 9 bases had no gene match. The CDR3 is made up of 16 amino acids. The CDR3 region is CASSPWTGMDSYEQYF. The CDR3, as DNA: TGTGCCAGCAGCCCATGGACAGGGATGGACTCCTACGAGCAGTACTTC.

The chain carries TRBV29-1 and TRBJ2-3; 7 bases are shared with TRBD2. This CDR3 has 12 amino acids. Unmatched junction bases numbered 2, after V lost 1 base and J lost 7 bases. CDR1 and CDR2 (germline): SQVTM, ANQGSEA. The CDR3 is CSVEGGGYTQYF. The DNA of the CDR3 is TGCAGCGTTGAAGGGGGGGGGTATACGCAGTATTTT.

The V gene is TRBV6-1, the J gene TRBJ2-5, with 7 bases identical to TRBD2. Germline V gene data show CDR1 as MNHNS and CDR2 as SASEGT. Trimming removed 7 bases from V and 1 base from J; junction bases left unmatched: 3. The CDR3 sequence is 13 residues long. CDR3 nucleotides: TGTGCCAGCAACCCGGGGGGCCAAGAGACCCAGTACTTC. Translated: CASNPGGQETQYF.